Below, one TCR beta chain is given with its context. The germline CDR1 and CDR2 sequences are LGHDT and YNNKEL (reference sequence). CDR3 length: 14 residues. Trimming stripped 3 bases from V and 2 bases from J, with 9 bases between. TCRdb re-called the RT-PCR reads with MiXCR, one entry per CDR3 protein. This table holds roughly 550,000 distinct CDR3 sequences, approximately 24% found once. The data originate from a study of response to subunit inactivated influenza vaccine. These same records also appear under a second study, on T cells expressing NK-cell markers. This second study notes: 5'RACE template switching with UMIs produced the TCR beta cDNA.

The V call is TRBV3-1, the J call TRBJ2-3, with D unresolved. The material sequenced was CD4+ T cells sorted from PBMCs, taken 12 days after vaccination. The clonotype comes from a man aged 50 or older who received an inactivated influenza vaccine. CDR3 DNA sequence: TGTGCCAGCAGCCATGGAATTAACACAGATACGCAGTATTTT. It encodes CASSHGINTDTQYF.